Here is one T cell receptor (beta chain) with its context. Its antigen is still unknown. This specimen includes other DNA sequences encoding the same CDR3. These data belong to a study of T cell responses to AZD1222 COVID-19 vaccine. Findings and limits, study-wide: Variant regions that are unmutated are reportedly the target of nearly half of spike-specific TCRs.

Libraries were prepared by immunoSEQ multiplex PCR; TCRdb keeps only in-frame clonotypes and omits some of them. This sample yields 150,000 to 180,000 clones, of which 70% to 90% are seen a single time; about 5.5% belongs to the top ten. The sequencing here drew on peripheral blood, taken on day 0 of MenACWY control vaccination. The sequence was collected from an adult in good health.

The CDR3 sequence: CASSQVGKRNTEAFF. CDR3 DNA sequence: TGCGCCAGCAGCCAAGTGGGAAAGAGGAACACTGAAGCTTTCTTT. This rearrangement joins TRBV4-1 to TRBJ1-1; D gene unclear. Trimming shortened V by 1 base and J by 1 base, and 10 bases separated the two germline ends. The CDR3 is 15 amino acids. CDR1 and CDR2 (germline): MGHRA, YSYEKL.